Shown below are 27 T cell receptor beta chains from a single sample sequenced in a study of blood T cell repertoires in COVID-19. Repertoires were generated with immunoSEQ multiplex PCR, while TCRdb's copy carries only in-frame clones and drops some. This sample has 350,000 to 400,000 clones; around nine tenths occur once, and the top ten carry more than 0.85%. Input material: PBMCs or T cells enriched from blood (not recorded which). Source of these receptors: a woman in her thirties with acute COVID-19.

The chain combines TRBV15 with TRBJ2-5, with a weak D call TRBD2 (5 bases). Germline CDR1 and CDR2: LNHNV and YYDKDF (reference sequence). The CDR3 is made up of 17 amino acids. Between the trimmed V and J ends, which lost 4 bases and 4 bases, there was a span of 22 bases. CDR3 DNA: TGTGCCACCAGCACTTTCCCCCGGGATTCCTCAGGAGAGACCCAGTACTTC. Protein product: CATSTFPRDSSGETQYF.

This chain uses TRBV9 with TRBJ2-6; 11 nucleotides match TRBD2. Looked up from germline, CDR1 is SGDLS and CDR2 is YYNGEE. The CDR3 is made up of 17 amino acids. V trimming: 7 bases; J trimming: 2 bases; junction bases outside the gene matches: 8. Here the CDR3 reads CASYNSGGATGANVLTF. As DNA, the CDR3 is TGTGCCAGCTATAATAGCGGGGGGGCCACTGGGGCCAACGTCCTGACTTTC.

Here the CDR3 reads CASSYPGQLYEQYF. The CDR3 bases are TGTGCCAGCAGTTACCCGGGACAGCTTTACGAGCAGTACTTC. The rearrangement uses TRBV6-5 and TRBJ2-7; TRBD1 aligns across 7 bases. After removal of 2 bases from V and 4 bases from J, the junction contained 5 bases not matched to a gene. Germline CDR1 MNHEY, CDR2 SVGAGI. The CDR3 is 14 amino acids.

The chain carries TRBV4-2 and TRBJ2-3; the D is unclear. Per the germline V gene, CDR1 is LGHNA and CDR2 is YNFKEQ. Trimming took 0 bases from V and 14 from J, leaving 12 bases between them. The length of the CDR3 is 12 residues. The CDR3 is CASSQDFDSRYF. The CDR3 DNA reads TGTGCCAGCAGCCAAGATTTTGACTCGAGGTATTTT.

CDR3 residues: CASSSGTGSTDTQYF. The DNA for the CDR3 is TGTGCCAGCAGCTCAGGGACAGGGAGCACAGATACGCAGTATTTT. The V gene is TRBV5-8, the J gene TRBJ2-3; 9 bases are a match to TRBD1. Germline CDR1 is SGHTS and CDR2 is YDEGEE. V was clipped by 3 bases and J by 0 bases; unmatched bases: 2. CDR3 size: 15 residues.

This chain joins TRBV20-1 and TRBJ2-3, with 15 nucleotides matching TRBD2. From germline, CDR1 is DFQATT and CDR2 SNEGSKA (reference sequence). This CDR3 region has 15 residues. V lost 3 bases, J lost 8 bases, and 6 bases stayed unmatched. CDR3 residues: CSASPPGLAGGTQYF. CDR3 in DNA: TGCAGTGCTAGTCCACCGGGACTAGCGGGGGGTACGCAGTATTTT.

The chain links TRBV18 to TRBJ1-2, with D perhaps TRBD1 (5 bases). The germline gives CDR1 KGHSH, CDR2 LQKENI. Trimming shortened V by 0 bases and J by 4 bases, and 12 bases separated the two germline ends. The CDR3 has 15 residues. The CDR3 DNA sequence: TGTGCCAGCTCACCACCAGCAGGGCGTAGCTATGGCTACACCTTC. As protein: CASSPPAGRSYGYTF.

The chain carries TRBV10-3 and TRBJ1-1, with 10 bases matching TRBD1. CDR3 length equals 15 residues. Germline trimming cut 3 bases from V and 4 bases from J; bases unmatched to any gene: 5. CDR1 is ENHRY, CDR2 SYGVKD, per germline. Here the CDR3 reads CAISEAGQGVTEAFF. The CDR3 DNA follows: TGTGCCATCAGTGAAGCCGGACAGGGGGTCACTGAAGCTTTCTTT.

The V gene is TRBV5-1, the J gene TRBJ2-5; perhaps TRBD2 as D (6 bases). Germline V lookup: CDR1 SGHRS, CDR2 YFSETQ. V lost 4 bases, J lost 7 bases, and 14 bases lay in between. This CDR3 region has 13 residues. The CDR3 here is CASSAGPGGTQYF. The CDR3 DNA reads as TGCGCCAGCAGCGCGGGGCCTGGGGGGACCCAGTACTTC.

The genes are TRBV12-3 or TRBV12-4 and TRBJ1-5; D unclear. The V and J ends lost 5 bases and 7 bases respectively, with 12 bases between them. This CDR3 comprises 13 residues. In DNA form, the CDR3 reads TGTGCCAGCAGTCTAAGGGCGGGACAGCCCCAGCATTTT. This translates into CASSLRAGQPQHF.

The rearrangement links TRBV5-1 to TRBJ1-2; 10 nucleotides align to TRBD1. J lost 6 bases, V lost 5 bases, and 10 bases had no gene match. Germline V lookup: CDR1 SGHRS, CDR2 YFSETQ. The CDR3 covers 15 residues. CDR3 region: CASRYRDRGIDGYTF. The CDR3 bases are TGCGCCAGCAGATACCGGGACAGGGGTATTGATGGCTACACCTTC.

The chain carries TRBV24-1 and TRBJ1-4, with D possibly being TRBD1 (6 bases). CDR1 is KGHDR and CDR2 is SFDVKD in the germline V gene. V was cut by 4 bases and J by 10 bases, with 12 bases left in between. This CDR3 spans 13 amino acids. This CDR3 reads CATSDPGQTKLFF. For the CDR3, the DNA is TGTGCCACCAGTGACCCCGGACAGACAAAACTGTTTTTT.

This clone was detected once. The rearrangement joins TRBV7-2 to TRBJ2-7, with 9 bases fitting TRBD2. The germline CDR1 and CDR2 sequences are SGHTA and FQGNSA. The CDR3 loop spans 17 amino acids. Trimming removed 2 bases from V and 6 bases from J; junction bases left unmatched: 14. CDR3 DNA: TGTGCCAGCAGCTTAACGCTGGCGGGGGGGCAGCGAGGCGAGCAGTACTTC. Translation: CASSLTLAGGQRGEQYF.

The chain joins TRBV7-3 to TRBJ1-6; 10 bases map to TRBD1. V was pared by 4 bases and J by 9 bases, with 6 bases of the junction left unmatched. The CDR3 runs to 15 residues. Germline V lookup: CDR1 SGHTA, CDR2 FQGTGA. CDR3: CASSSGTGVSSPLHF. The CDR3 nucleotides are TGTGCCAGCAGCTCAGGGACAGGGGTTAGTTCACCCCTCCACTTT.

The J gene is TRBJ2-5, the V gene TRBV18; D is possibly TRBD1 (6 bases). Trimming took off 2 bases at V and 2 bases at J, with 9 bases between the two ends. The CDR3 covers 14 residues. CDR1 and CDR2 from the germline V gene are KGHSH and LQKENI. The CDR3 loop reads CASSPLDRQETQYF. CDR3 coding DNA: TGTGCCAGCTCACCATTGGACAGACAAGAGACCCAGTACTTC.

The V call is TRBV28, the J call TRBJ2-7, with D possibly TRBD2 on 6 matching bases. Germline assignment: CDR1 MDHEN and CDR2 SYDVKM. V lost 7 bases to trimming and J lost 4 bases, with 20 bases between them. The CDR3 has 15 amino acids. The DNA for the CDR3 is TGTGCCAGCACCCTCAGAGGGACGGGACTTTACGAGCAGTACTTC. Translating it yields CASTLRGTGLYEQYF.

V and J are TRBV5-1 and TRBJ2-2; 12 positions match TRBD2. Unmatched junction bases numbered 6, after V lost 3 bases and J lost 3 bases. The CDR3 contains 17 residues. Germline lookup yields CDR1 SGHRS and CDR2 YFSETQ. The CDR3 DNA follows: TGCGCCAGCAGCTCGCCTAGCGGGGGGGCGGACACCGGGGAGCTGTTTTTT. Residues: CASSSPSGGADTGELFF.

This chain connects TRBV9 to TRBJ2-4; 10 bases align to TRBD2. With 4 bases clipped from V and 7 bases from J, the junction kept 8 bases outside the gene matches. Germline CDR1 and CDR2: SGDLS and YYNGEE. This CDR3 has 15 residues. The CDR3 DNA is TGTGCCAGCAGCAACTCCCCTAGCGGGGGCAACATTCAGTACTTC. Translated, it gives CASSNSPSGGNIQYF.

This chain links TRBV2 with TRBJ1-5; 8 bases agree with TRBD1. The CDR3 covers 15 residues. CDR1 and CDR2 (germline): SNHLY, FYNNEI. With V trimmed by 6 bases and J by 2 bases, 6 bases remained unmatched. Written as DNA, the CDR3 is TGTGCCAGCAGCGACAGGGGCATCGGCAATCAGCCCCAGCATTTT. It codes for CASSDRGIGNQPQHF.

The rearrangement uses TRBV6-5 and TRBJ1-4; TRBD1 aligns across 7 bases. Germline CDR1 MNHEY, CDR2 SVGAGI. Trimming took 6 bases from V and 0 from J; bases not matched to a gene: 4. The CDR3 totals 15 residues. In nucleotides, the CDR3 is TGTGCCAGCAGCCAGGGGGGTGCAACTAATGAAAAACTGTTTTTT. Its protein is CASSQGGATNEKLFF.

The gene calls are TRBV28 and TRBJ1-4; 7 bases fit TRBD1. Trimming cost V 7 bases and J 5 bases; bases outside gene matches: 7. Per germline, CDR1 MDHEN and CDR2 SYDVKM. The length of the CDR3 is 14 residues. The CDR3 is CASTFRDRNEKLFF. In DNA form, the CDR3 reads TGTGCCAGCACCTTCCGGGACAGAAATGAAAAACTGTTTTTT.

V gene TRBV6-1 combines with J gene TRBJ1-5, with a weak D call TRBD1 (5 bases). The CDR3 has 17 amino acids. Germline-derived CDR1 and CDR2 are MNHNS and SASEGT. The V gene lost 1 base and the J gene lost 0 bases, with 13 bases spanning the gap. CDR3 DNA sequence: TGTGCCAGCAGTGAAGATAGGACAACCTATAGCAATCAGCCCCAGCATTTT. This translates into CASSEDRTTYSNQPQHF.

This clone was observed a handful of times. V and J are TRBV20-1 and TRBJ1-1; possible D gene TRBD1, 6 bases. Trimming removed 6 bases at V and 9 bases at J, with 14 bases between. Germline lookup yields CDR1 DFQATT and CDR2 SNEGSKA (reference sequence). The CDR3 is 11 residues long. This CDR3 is CSARTDRKAFF. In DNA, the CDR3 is TGCAGTGCCAGGACAGATCGGAAAGCTTTCTTT.

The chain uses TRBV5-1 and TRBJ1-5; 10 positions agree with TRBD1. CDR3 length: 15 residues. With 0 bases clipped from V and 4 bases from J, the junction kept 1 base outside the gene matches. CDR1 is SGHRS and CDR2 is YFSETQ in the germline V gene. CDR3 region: CASSLGDRGNQPQHF. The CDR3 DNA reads TGCGCCAGCAGCTTGGGGGACAGGGGAAATCAGCCCCAGCATTTT.

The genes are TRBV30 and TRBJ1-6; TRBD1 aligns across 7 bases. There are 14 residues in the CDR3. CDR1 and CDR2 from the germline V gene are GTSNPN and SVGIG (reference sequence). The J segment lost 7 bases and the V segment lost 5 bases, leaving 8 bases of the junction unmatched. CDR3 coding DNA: TGTGCCTGGGATATTCCAGGGGGAAATTCACCCCTCCACTTT. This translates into CAWDIPGGNSPLHF. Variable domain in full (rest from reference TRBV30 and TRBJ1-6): SQTIHQWPATLVQPVGSPLSLECTVEGTSNPNLYWYRQAAGRGLQLLFYSVGIGQISSEVPQNLSASRPQDRQFILSSKKLLLSDSGFYLCAWDIPGGNSPLHFGNGTRLTVT.

CDR3 coding DNA: TGTGCCAGCAGTTTGGACAGGGGGTTTTATGGCTACACCTTC. It specifies CASSLDRGFYGYTF. The chain links TRBV2 to TRBJ1-2; 10 nucleotides align to TRBD1. J gave up 5 bases and V 5 bases, and 5 bases lay outside the gene matches. Per the germline V gene, CDR1 is SNHLY and CDR2 is FYNNEI. This CDR3 has 14 residues. The variable domain in full, completed from reference TRBV2 and TRBJ1-2, reads EPEVTQTPSHQVTQMGQEVILRCVPISNHLYFYWYRQILGQKVEFLVSFYNNEISEKSEIFDDQFSVERPDGSNFTLKIRSTKLEDSAMYFCASSLDRGFYGYTFGSGTRLTVV.

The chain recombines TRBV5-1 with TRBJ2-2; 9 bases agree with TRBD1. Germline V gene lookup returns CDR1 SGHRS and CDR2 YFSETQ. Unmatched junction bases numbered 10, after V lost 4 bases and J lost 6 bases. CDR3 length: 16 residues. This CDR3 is CASSPSGTGLAGELFF. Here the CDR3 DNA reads TGCGCCAGCAGCCCCTCCGGGACAGGGTTGGCCGGGGAGCTGTTTTTT.